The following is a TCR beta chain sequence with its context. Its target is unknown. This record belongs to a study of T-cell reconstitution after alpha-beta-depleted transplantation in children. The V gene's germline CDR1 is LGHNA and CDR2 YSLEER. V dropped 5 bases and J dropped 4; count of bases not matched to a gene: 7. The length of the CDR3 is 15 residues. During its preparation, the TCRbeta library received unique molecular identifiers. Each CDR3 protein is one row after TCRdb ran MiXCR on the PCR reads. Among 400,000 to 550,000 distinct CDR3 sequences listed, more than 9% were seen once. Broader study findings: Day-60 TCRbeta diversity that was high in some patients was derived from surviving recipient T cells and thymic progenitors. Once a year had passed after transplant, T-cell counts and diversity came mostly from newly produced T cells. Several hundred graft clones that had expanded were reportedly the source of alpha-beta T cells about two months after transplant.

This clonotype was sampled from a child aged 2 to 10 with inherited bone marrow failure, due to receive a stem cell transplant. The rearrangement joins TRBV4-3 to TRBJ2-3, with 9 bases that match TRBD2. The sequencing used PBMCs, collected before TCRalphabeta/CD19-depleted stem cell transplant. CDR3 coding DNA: TGCGCCAGCAGCTGCAGCGGGAGGATCGCAGATACGCAGTATTTT. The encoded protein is CASSCSGRIADTQYF.